One and the same sample provided the 8 T cell receptor beta chains below, sequenced in a study of cytomegalovirus exposure and HLA in healthy donors. The PCR was carried out with 60 Vbeta primers and 13 Jbeta primers. Repertoires were generated with immunoSEQ multiplex PCR, while TCRdb's copy carries only in-frame clones and drops some. The sample includes 150,000 to 200,000 clones, nearly 80% seen only once; the top ten take about 2.6%. The specimen sequenced was PBMCs. Receptors were obtained from a female donor in good health and CMV-seronegative.

The chain has TRBV28 and TRBJ2-1, with TRBD2 identical over 10 bases. The ends lost 3 bases at V and 8 bases at J; junction bases unmatched: 7. This CDR3 comprises 15 residues. In germline, CDR1 is MDHEN, CDR2 SYDVKM. In nucleotides, the CDR3 is TGTGCCAGCAGTTTGGGGGGACTAGCGACCGATGAGCAGTTCTTC. It specifies CASSLGGLATDEQFF. The complete variable domain, with remaining parts taken from reference TRBV28 and TRBJ2-1, reads DVKVTQSSRYLVKRTGEKVFLECVQDMDHENMFWYRQDPGLGLRLIYFSYDVKMKEKGDIPEGYSVSREKKERFSLILESASTNQTSMYLCASSLGGLATDEQFFGPGTRLTVL.

The rearrangement links TRBV2 to TRBJ2-5, with D possibly being TRBD1 (6 bases). The germline gives CDR1 SNHLY, CDR2 FYNNEI. The V and J ends lost 7 bases and 1 base respectively, with 16 bases between them. This CDR3 region has 15 residues. The CDR3: CASKSLQGGQETQYF. In DNA, the CDR3 is TGTGCCAGCAAATCCTTACAGGGCGGCCAAGAGACCCAGTACTTC. Full variable domain (outside the CDR3, taken from reference TRBV2 and TRBJ2-5): EPEVTQTPSHQVTQMGQEVILRCVPISNHLYFYWYRQILGQKVEFLVSFYNNEISEKSEIFDDQFSVERPDGSNFTLKIRSTKLEDSAMYFCASKSLQGGQETQYFGPGTRLLVL.

The table lists this clone with a few counts. The chain links TRBV6-1 to TRBJ2-1, with 12 bases that match TRBD2. The V and J ends lost 1 base and 6 bases, in that order; junction bases with no gene match: 1. CDR1 and CDR2 (germline): MNHNS, SASEGT. The CDR3 is made up of 15 amino acids. CDR3 bases: TGTGCCAGCAGTGAAGAACTAGCGGGGGGCAATGAGCAGTTCTTC. Its translation: CASSEELAGGNEQFF.

The chain is built from TRBV9 and TRBJ2-1, with 11 bases matching TRBD2. Looked up from germline, CDR1 is SGDLS and CDR2 is YYNGEE. The V gene end was trimmed by 3 bases and the J gene end by 7 bases; junction bases not matched to a gene: 6. This CDR3 is built from 15 residues. CDR3 nucleotides: TGTGCCAGCAGCGGAATAGCGGGGGGGTTGAATGAGCAGTTCTTC. This codes for CASSGIAGGLNEQFF.

The V call is TRBV10-3, the J call TRBJ1-1; TRBD1 matches at 9 bases. Germline-derived CDR1 and CDR2 are ENHRY and SYGVKD. J was trimmed by 5 bases and V by 2 bases; bases with no gene match: 6. The CDR3 has 15 residues. The CDR3 DNA reads as TGTGCCATCAGTGAGACACAGGGGGCGAAGACTGAAGCTTTCTTT. This gives the protein CAISETQGAKTEAFF.

J is TRBJ2-3 and V is TRBV7-9, with TRBD2 matching 15 bases. The CDR3 is made up of 14 amino acids. Germline CDR1 reads SEHNR; CDR2 reads FQNEAQ (reference sequence). Germline trimming cut 8 bases from V and 7 bases from J; bases unmatched to any gene: 4. The chain's CDR3 is CASGTSGGLHTQYF. The CDR3 DNA sequence: TGTGCCAGCGGGACTAGCGGGGGGCTTCATACGCAGTATTTT.

The rearrangement uses TRBV6-1 and TRBJ1-2; D ambiguous. This CDR3 has 15 residues. Germline V gives CDR1 MNHNS, CDR2 SASEGT. Trimming cost V 2 bases and J 0 bases, with 10 bases left between them. The CDR3 DNA sequence: TGTGCCAGCAGTGAAAGCGTGGCGCCTAACTATGGCTACACCTTC. Residues: CASSESVAPNYGYTF.

This clone has just a few counts. V and J are TRBV15 and TRBJ2-1; the match to TRBD2 covers 11 bases. The length of the CDR3 is 16 residues. Per the germline V gene, CDR1 is LNHNV and CDR2 is YYDKDF (reference sequence). J lost 9 bases, V lost 2 bases, and 9 bases had no gene match. CDR3 coding DNA: TGTGCCACCAGCAGAAACCCGGGACTAGCGGTCAGTGAGCAGTTCTTC. Protein sequence: CATSRNPGLAVSEQFF.